The 27 T cell receptor beta chains reported below all come from one sample, sequenced in a study of blood T cells in healthy people across ages. Primed by a sample-barcoded 5' primer and a J-beta primer mix, a second PCR proceeded for 7 to 11 cycles. Using its own MiXCR run on the 5' RACE reads, TCRdb lists one record per CDR3 protein. The sample contains about 1.4 million distinct CDR3 sequences, around 59% of which appear only once. The material sequenced was blood. The source is a man aged 18 to 29 in good health.

The chain joins TRBV20-1 to TRBJ2-4, with D possibly matching TRBD2 (5 bases). The end of the DNA aligns better with TRBJ2-7, so the J call may be wrong. This CDR3 is 13 amino acids long. Looked up from germline, CDR1 is DFQATT and CDR2 is SNEGSKA (reference sequence). The CDR3, as DNA: TGCAGTGCTCGCGAGGGTAACCCCTACGAGCAGTACTTC. This codes for CSAREGNPYEQYF.

This clonotype was seen only a few times. The rearrangement joins TRBV6-1 to TRBJ2-7; 9 bases line up with TRBD1. Germline-derived CDR1 and CDR2 are MNHNS and SASEGT. V was clipped by 6 bases and J by 6 bases; unmatched bases: 6. This CDR3 is built from 13 residues. The DNA for the CDR3 is TGTGCCAGCAGCCGGGACAGGGAAGGCGAGCAGTACTTC. As protein: CASSRDREGEQYF.

The chain recombines TRBV13 with TRBJ1-5; D gene ambiguous. The CDR3 is 12 amino acids. The germline CDR1 and CDR2 sequences are PRHDT and FYEKMQ (reference sequence). V dropped 5 bases and J dropped 4 bases, with 6 bases sitting between them. The CDR3 spells CASSHVNQPQHF. The CDR3 DNA reads TGTGCCAGCAGCCACGTTAATCAGCCCCAGCATTTT.

This clonotype was detected only once. The V and J genes are TRBV6-1 and TRBJ2-4; D possibly uses TRBD1 or TRBD2 (7 bases each). The tail of the sequence fits TRBJ2-7 better, so the J call may be wrong. Germline lookup yields CDR1 MNHNS and CDR2 SASEGT. This CDR3 comprises 20 residues. The CDR3 DNA follows: TGTGCCAGCAGCGAGAGCATTTGGGGACAGCCTTTGGGAGGGGTCTACGAGCAGTACTTC. Residues: CASSESIWGQPLGGVYEQYF.

The V and J genes are TRBV10-2 and TRBJ2-7; the match to TRBD1 covers 10 bases. The J call may be faulty, since TRBJ2-5 better matches the DNA end. Germline CDR1 is WSHSY and CDR2 is SAAADI. The CDR3 is 15 residues long. CDR3 bases: TGCGCCAGCAGTGACGACGGACAGGGGGGAGAGACCCAGTACTTC. It translates to CASSDDGQGGETQYF.

This sequence joins TRBV12-3 or TRBV12-4 and TRBJ1-2; D is undetermined. This CDR3 comprises 13 residues. The germline V and J ends were trimmed by 0 bases and 9 bases, with 11 bases remaining between them. The chain's CDR3 is CASSLAGIDSYTF. The CDR3, as DNA: TGTGCCAGCAGTTTAGCAGGGATCGATAGCTACACCTTC.

This clonotype was seen only a few times. The chain has TRBV7-6 and TRBJ2-3; 9 bases match TRBD1. This CDR3 comprises 16 residues. V was pared by 5 bases and J by 4 bases, with 10 bases of the junction left unmatched. Germline loops: CDR1 SGHVS, CDR2 FNYEAQ. CDR3 residues: CASSVYGQGLPDTQYF. CDR3 DNA sequence: TGTGCCAGCAGCGTATACGGACAGGGGCTCCCAGATACGCAGTATTTT.

This chain uses TRBV11-2 with TRBJ2-1; D is perhaps TRBD2 (6 bases). The last part of the DNA fits TRBJ2-7 better; the J call may be wrong. The CDR3 consists of 15 residues. Germline-derived CDR1 and CDR2 are SGHAT and FQNNGV. For the CDR3, the DNA is TGTGCCAGCAGCTTAGTCGGGGGATGGACCAATGAGCAGTACTTC. Protein: CASSLVGGWTNEQYF.

V gene TRBV5-1 combines with J gene TRBJ2-4; D remains ambiguous. The J call is in doubt because the DNA end fits TRBJ2-7 better. The germline V gene encodes CDR1 SGHRS and CDR2 YFSETQ. The CDR3 spans 14 residues. The CDR3 coding sequence is TGCGCCAGCAGCTTGGGGCCTCCGTCTTCCGAGCAGTACTTC. It is translated as CASSLGPPSSEQYF.

The rearrangement joins TRBV4-3 to TRBJ2-1; TRBD2 agrees at 11 bases. The CDR3 is made up of 18 amino acids. The V segment lost 1 base and the J segment 1 base; nucleotides outside the gene matches: 6. CDR1 LGHNA and CDR2 YSLEER come from the germline V gene. The DNA for the CDR3 is TGCGCCAGCAGCCAAGCTACTAGCGGGGGAAAGTCCTACAATGAGCAGTTCTTC. Translation gives CASSQATSGGKSYNEQFF.

This clonotype came up once. CDR3 loop: CASSGGGESNEQFF. Written as DNA, the CDR3 is TGTGCCAGCAGTGGGGGCGGGGAGAGTAATGAGCAGTTCTTC. The chain has TRBV6-1 and TRBJ2-1, with D perhaps matching TRBD2 (6 bases). Germline CDR1 MNHNS, CDR2 SASEGT. The length of the CDR3 is 14 residues. V lost 4 bases and J 7 bases, leaving 14 bases between the germline ends.

J is TRBJ2-7 and V is TRBV7-2; the match to TRBD2 covers 11 bases. V was clipped by 2 bases and J by 5 bases; unmatched bases: 14. Germline CDR1 and CDR2: SGHTA and FQGNSA. This CDR3 has 18 amino acids. In nucleotides, the CDR3 is TGTGCCAGCAGCTTATTCTCCTCGACTAGCGGGAAGTCCCACGAGCAGTACTTC. Protein: CASSLFSSTSGKSHEQYF.

The chain is built from TRBV5-6 and TRBJ2-4; 11 bases are shared with TRBD2. CDR3 size: 19 residues. CDR1 is SGHDT, CDR2 YYEEEE, per germline. Losses at the gene ends were 3 bases for V and 0 bases for J; bases not matched to a gene: 11. CDR3 sequence (DNA): TGTGCCAGCAGCTCTTTATATAGCGGGAGGGCCGAAGCCAAAAACATTCAGTACTTC. Translated, it gives CASSSLYSGRAEAKNIQYF.

The chain carries TRBV20-1 and TRBJ2-1; 7 bases match TRBD2. Germline-derived CDR1 and CDR2 are DFQATT and SNEGSKA (reference sequence). J was trimmed by 6 bases and V by 5 bases; bases with no gene match: 19. This CDR3 contains 17 residues. For the CDR3, the DNA is TGCAGTGCTGAACCCCAGATGACTAGCAGACTACCCAATGAGCAGTTCTTC. Its translation: CSAEPQMTSRLPNEQFF.

This clonotype was seen once. The V gene is TRBV11-2, the J gene TRBJ2-3, with D possibly TRBD2 on 5 matching bases. V was shortened by 3 bases and J by 6 bases, with 13 bases between the two germline ends. CDR3 length: 14 amino acids. Germline-derived CDR1 and CDR2 are SGHAT and FQNNGV. The CDR3 region has the DNA TGTGCCAGCAGCTTTGGGGTACTAGGGGATACGCAGTATTTT. Residues: CASSFGVLGDTQYF.

This clonotype appeared once. The chain carries TRBV5-1 and TRBJ2-7, with 7 bases fitting TRBD1. Germline CDR1 reads SGHRS; CDR2 reads YFSETQ. J lost 4 bases, V lost 4 bases, and 11 bases had no gene match. This CDR3 contains 15 residues. The CDR3 loop reads CASSQTTGALYEQYF. Written as DNA, the CDR3 is TGCGCCAGCAGCCAAACAACAGGGGCCCTTTACGAGCAGTACTTC.

At least ten counts were recorded for this clonotype. V and J are TRBV29-1 and TRBJ2-1; D remains unclear. V dropped 4 bases and J dropped 1 base, with 2 bases sitting between them. CDR1 is SQVTM and CDR2 is ANQGSEA in the germline V gene. The CDR3 runs to 11 residues. DNA of the CDR3: TGCAGCGTTGGGTCCTACAATGAGCAGTTCTTC. It translates to CSVGSYNEQFF.

V gene TRBV10-1 combines with J gene TRBJ2-5, with TRBD1 matching 10 bases. The J call may be in error: the DNA end matches TRBJ2-7 better. Per germline, CDR1 WNHNN and CDR2 SYGVQD (reference sequence). This CDR3 is 15 amino acids long. The CDR3 region is CASGEPGQGRHEQYF. The CDR3, as DNA: TGCGCCAGCGGGGAACCGGGACAGGGGCGCCACGAGCAGTACTTC.

As DNA, the CDR3 is TGTGCCAGCAGTCCCACGTGCGGACTGGACTCCTACAATGAGCAGTTCTTC. Encoded protein: CASSPTCGLDSYNEQFF. This chain joins TRBV6-6 and TRBJ2-1; D possibly corresponds to TRBD2 (5 bases). Germline V gene lookup returns CDR1 MNHNY and CDR2 SVGAGI (reference sequence). Trimming pared 5 bases from V and 0 bases from J, leaving 17 bases between. The CDR3 runs to 17 residues.

This clonotype was observed a handful of times. The CDR3 spells CASSSTGTTDTQYF. The CDR3 DNA reads as TGTGCCAGCAGCTCGACAGGGACCACAGATACGCAGTATTTT. This sequence joins TRBV9 and TRBJ2-3, with TRBD1 matching over 7 bases. The length of the CDR3 is 14 residues. CDR1 and CDR2 (germline): SGDLS, YYNGEE. Trimming took 4 bases from V and 2 from J; bases not matched to a gene: 4.

This clonotype was seen more than once but under ten times. This sequence joins TRBV7-9 and TRBJ2-1; D gene uncertain. Germline V gene sequence: CDR1 SEHNR, CDR2 FQNEAQ (reference sequence). The ends were cut back, 5 bases at V and 5 bases at J, with 7 bases in the middle. The CDR3 sequence is 12 residues long. The CDR3 coding sequence is TGTGCCAGCAGCCCCTCTAACAATGAGCAGTTCTTC. It yields the protein CASSPSNNEQFF.

This chain joins TRBV20-1 and TRBJ1-6; TRBD1 might be the D (5 bases). V was clipped by 1 base and J by 7 bases, with 11 bases between them. Germline CDR1 and CDR2: DFQATT and SNEGSKA (reference sequence). This CDR3 region has 14 residues. CDR3: CSARVAGGNSPLHF. Written as DNA, the CDR3 is TGCAGTGCTAGAGTAGCGGGGGGGAATTCACCCCTCCACTTT.

This clonotype was recorded a few times. The rearrangement uses TRBV2 and TRBJ2-4, with a weak D call TRBD1 (5 bases). Germline V lookup: CDR1 SNHLY, CDR2 FYNNEI. The ends were cut back, 1 base at V and 3 bases at J, with 10 bases in the middle. The CDR3 has 15 residues. Here the CDR3 reads CASSEEGLSKNIQYF. DNA for the CDR3: TGTGCCAGCAGTGAAGAGGGGTTGAGCAAAAACATTCAGTACTTC. Based on the CDR3 plus reference TRBV2 and TRBJ2-4, the full variable domain is EPEVTQTPSHQVTQMGQEVILRCVPISNHLYFYWYRQILGQKVEFLVSFYNNEISEKSEIFDDQFSVERPDGSNFTLKIRSTKLEDSAMYFCASSEEGLSKNIQYFGAGTRLSVL.

J is TRBJ2-1 and V is TRBV5-1; D not resolved. The CDR3 is made up of 16 amino acids. Trimming stripped 4 bases from V and 0 bases from J, with 14 bases between. CDR1 SGHRS and CDR2 YFSETQ come from the germline V gene. This CDR3 is CASSIFSDSSYNEQFF. The CDR3 nucleotides are TGCGCCAGCAGCATATTCAGTGATAGCTCCTACAATGAGCAGTTCTTC.

The J gene is TRBJ2-5, the V gene TRBV19; D not resolved. This CDR3 comprises 14 residues. The V gene's germline CDR1 is LNHDA and CDR2 SQIVND (reference sequence). Trimming shortened V by 4 bases and J by 11 bases, and 20 bases separated the two germline ends. CDR3 residues: CASSNLGALNEQYF. CDR3 in DNA: TGTGCCAGTAGTAACTTAGGAGCTCTCAATGAGCAGTACTTC.

The rearrangement joins TRBV29-1 to TRBJ1-2, with 7 bases identical to TRBD1. V lost 6 bases to trimming and J lost 4 bases; unmatched junction nucleotides: 8. Germline-derived CDR1 and CDR2 are SQVTM and ANQGSEA. The CDR3 consists of 13 residues. CDR3 DNA sequence: TGCAGCGTCCTCATCCGGGACAGCTATGGCTACACCTTC. This gives the protein CSVLIRDSYGYTF. The whole variable domain, remainder taken from reference TRBV29-1 and TRBJ1-2, is SAVISQKPSRDICQRGTSLTIQCQVDSQVTMMFWYRQQPGQSLTLIATANQGSEATYESGFVIDKFPISRPNLTFSTLTVSNMSPEDSSIYLCSVLIRDSYGYTFGSGTRLTVV.

CDR3 sequence reads: CASSSGQGEVKQYF. DNA for the CDR3: TGTGCCAGCAGCTCCGGGCAGGGTGAGGTCAAGCAGTACTTC. The chain carries TRBV13 and TRBJ2-5, with D perhaps matching TRBD1 (5 bases). This CDR3 contains 14 residues. Trimming pared 4 bases from V and 11 bases from J, leaving 20 bases between. Germline lookup yields CDR1 PRHDT and CDR2 FYEKMQ (reference sequence).